The 30 T cell receptor beta chains presented below share a single source sample, sequenced in a study of blood T cell repertoires in COVID-19. Assay used: immunoSEQ multiplex PCR; TCRdb lists only in-frame clones, some missing. The sample has roughly 260,000 clones; around 87% are singletons. Material for sequencing was peripheral blood. All receptors derive from a woman in her forties or fifties with acute or convalescent COVID-19.

J is TRBJ2-2 and V is TRBV11-2; D is perhaps TRBD2 (5 bases). CDR3 length equals 17 residues. V was shortened by 0 bases and J by 3 bases, with 14 bases between the two germline ends. In germline, CDR1 is SGHAT, CDR2 FQNNGV. The CDR3 spells CASSLDYKRLYTGELFF. Written as DNA, the CDR3 is TGTGCCAGCAGCTTAGATTACAAGCGGTTATACACCGGGGAGCTGTTTTTT.

The chain employs TRBV6-6 and TRBJ2-5, with 7 bases aligning to TRBD2. V was pared by 4 bases and J by 9 bases, with 5 bases of the junction left unmatched. Germline loops: CDR1 MNHNY, CDR2 SVGAGI (reference sequence). The CDR3 covers 12 residues. CDR3 in DNA: TGTGCCAGCAGTTTTGGGACTATTCCCCAGTACTTC. Encoded protein: CASSFGTIPQYF.

The gene calls are TRBV19 and TRBJ1-2; tentative D call: TRBD1 (5 bases). The CDR3 consists of 15 residues. Trimming removed 5 bases at V and 4 bases at J, with 17 bases between. CDR1 and CDR2 from the germline V gene are LNHDA and SQIVND (reference sequence). The CDR3 nucleotides read TGTGCCAGTAGTCACAGACAGCGCCAGGGCTATGGCTACACCTTC. As protein: CASSHRQRQGYGYTF.

The chain has TRBV2 and TRBJ2-3; 9 nucleotides agree with TRBD2. CDR3 size: 21 residues. CDR1 is SNHLY and CDR2 is FYNNEI in the germline V gene. Losses at the gene ends were 4 bases for V and 4 bases for J; bases not matched to a gene: 24. CDR3 bases: TGTGCCAGCAGTGCAGGACTAGCGCCCCAAGATCCTCCTTATAGTCCAGATACGCAGTATTTT. The encoded protein is CASSAGLAPQDPPYSPDTQYF.

The chain uses TRBV5-4 and TRBJ1-3; D ambiguous. Trimming pared 2 bases from V and 7 bases from J, leaving 13 bases between. This CDR3 comprises 14 residues. In germline, CDR1 is SGHNT, CDR2 YYREEE (reference sequence). The CDR3 reads CASSFGSGLNTIYF. The CDR3 DNA follows: TGTGCCAGCAGCTTCGGCTCGGGTTTGAACACCATATATTTT.

V and J are TRBV10-3 and TRBJ2-5; TRBD2 matches 9 bases. Germline CDR1 reads ENHRY; CDR2 reads SYGVKD. There are 17 residues in the CDR3. Losses at the gene ends were 10 bases for V and 1 base for J; bases not matched to a gene: 16. The CDR3: CATGRLAEGATQETQYF. DNA of the CDR3: TGTGCCACAGGGAGACTAGCGGAAGGCGCTACCCAAGAGACCCAGTACTTC.

This clone was seen a single time. The V and J genes are TRBV5-1 and TRBJ2-6, with 9 bases identical to TRBD2. Unmatched junction bases numbered 2, after V lost 6 bases and J lost 1 base. CDR1 is SGHRS and CDR2 is YFSETQ in the germline V gene. This CDR3 has 15 residues. CDR3 loop: CASTAGGSGANVLTF. CDR3 bases: TGCGCCAGCACTGCGGGAGGGTCTGGGGCCAACGTCCTGACTTTC.

This chain links TRBV28 with TRBJ2-7; TRBD2 matches at 16 bases. Germline V gene lookup returns CDR1 MDHEN and CDR2 SYDVKM. The J segment lost 7 bases and the V segment lost 2 bases, leaving 2 bases of the junction unmatched. The CDR3 sequence is 15 residues long. CDR3 sequence: CASSLGGLAGGEQYF. The CDR3 nucleotides are TGTGCCAGCAGTTTAGGGGGACTAGCGGGAGGGGAGCAGTACTTC.

This clone was observed a single time. The rearrangement uses TRBV7-2 and TRBJ1-3; TRBD1 is a possible D gene (6 bases). Between the trimmed V and J ends, which lost 5 bases and 2 bases, there was a span of 10 bases. The length of the CDR3 is 14 residues. Germline CDR1 reads SGHTA; CDR2 reads FQGNSA. The CDR3 spells CASSARGTGNTIYF. CDR3 sequence (DNA): TGTGCCAGCAGCGCTAGGGGGACTGGAAACACCATATATTTT.

This chain uses TRBV18 with TRBJ2-7; TRBD1 agrees at 7 bases. The germline V gene has CDR1 KGHSH and CDR2 LQKENI. The CDR3 is made up of 13 amino acids. With 9 bases clipped from V and 3 bases from J, the junction kept 8 bases outside the gene matches. CDR3 DNA sequence: TGTGCCAGTCGAGACGGGACAGACTACGAGCAGTACTTC. Protein sequence: CASRDGTDYEQYF.

This clone was seen only once. V gene TRBV2 combines with J gene TRBJ1-4, with 8 bases fitting TRBD1. Trimming removed 5 bases from V and 7 bases from J; junction bases left unmatched: 6. This CDR3 comprises 14 residues. The germline V gene has CDR1 SNHLY and CDR2 FYNNEI. The CDR3 DNA sequence: TGTGCCAGCAGTTACAGGGGGAGGGGTGAAAAACTGTTTTTT. Protein sequence: CASSYRGRGEKLFF.

This clone was seen only a few times. The chain is built from TRBV27 and TRBJ2-1, with 11 positions matching TRBD2. Germline-derived CDR1 and CDR2 are MNHEY and SMNVEV (reference sequence). The CDR3 totals 14 residues. Trimming cost V 5 bases and J 10 bases; bases outside gene matches: 7. DNA for the CDR3: TGTGCCAGCAGTCTAACCCGACTAGCGGGAGAGCAGTTCTTC. Translation: CASSLTRLAGEQFF.

This CDR3 is CASSPTYQRNQPQHF. The CDR3 DNA is TGTGCCAGCTCACCGACCTACCAGAGGAATCAGCCCCAGCATTTT. This rearrangement joins TRBV18 to TRBJ1-5; D is uncertain. Germline CDR1 reads KGHSH; CDR2 reads LQKENI. V lost 3 bases and J 4 bases, leaving 13 bases between the germline ends. The CDR3 is made up of 15 amino acids. Full variable domain (remainder filled in from reference TRBV18 and TRBJ1-5): NAGVMQNPRHLVRRRGQEARLRCSPMKGHSHVYWYRQLPEEGLKFMVYLQKENIIDESGMPKERFSAEFPKEGPSILRIQQVVRGDSAAYFCASSPTYQRNQPQHFGDGTRLSIL.

V and J are TRBV5-1 and TRBJ1-1; 8 bases align to TRBD1. The CDR3 is made up of 14 amino acids. Germline V CDR1 and CDR2: SGHRS, YFSETQ. With 3 bases clipped from V and 11 bases from J, the junction kept 12 bases outside the gene matches. DNA for the CDR3: TGCGCCAGCAGCTCGACAGGGGAGGGTGTCGGTGCTTTCTTT. Translating gives CASSSTGEGVGAFF.

The chain uses TRBV18 and TRBJ1-3; D remains ambiguous. CDR1 and CDR2 (germline): KGHSH, LQKENI. Trimming shortened V by 3 bases and J by 3 bases, and 12 bases separated the two germline ends. The CDR3 consists of 15 residues. The CDR3 loop is CASSPSSSHGNTIYF. In DNA form, the CDR3 reads TGTGCCAGCTCACCTAGTAGCAGCCATGGAAACACCATATATTTT.

CDR3 nucleotide sequence: TGTGCCAGCTCACTAACAGGGGCGCAGGCTAATGAAAAACTGTTTTTT. It specifies CASSLTGAQANEKLFF. V is TRBV18 and J is TRBJ1-4; TRBD1 agrees at 7 bases. Germline CDR1 is KGHSH and CDR2 is LQKENI. Unmatched junction bases numbered 8, after V lost 4 bases and J lost 3 bases. The CDR3 is made up of 16 amino acids.

This chain joins TRBV27 and TRBJ2-7; TRBD2 is a possible D gene (5 bases). The ends were cut back, 8 bases at V and 3 bases at J, with 14 bases in the middle. The CDR3 contains 13 residues. Looked up from germline, CDR1 is MNHEY and CDR2 is SMNVEV (reference sequence). CDR3: CASVREFGYEQYF. The CDR3 nucleotides are TGTGCCAGCGTACGGGAATTCGGCTACGAGCAGTACTTC.

The chain is built from TRBV2 and TRBJ1-2; D not certain. Germline V gene data show CDR1 as SNHLY and CDR2 as FYNNEI. The CDR3 loop spans 12 amino acids. V gave up 4 bases and J gave up 7 bases, with 10 bases separating them. This CDR3 is CASSARGSGYTF. The CDR3 DNA follows: TGTGCCAGCAGTGCTCGAGGGTCTGGCTACACCTTC.

This chain connects TRBV5-6 to TRBJ1-3; TRBD1 matches 7 bases. The CDR3 is made up of 17 amino acids. Germline lookup yields CDR1 SGHDT and CDR2 YYEEEE. V lost 4 bases, J lost 2 bases, and 12 bases stayed unmatched. CDR3 residues: CASSLPLGTAAGNTIYF. The DNA of the CDR3 is TGTGCCAGCAGCCTACCCCTTGGGACAGCAGCTGGAAACACCATATATTTT.

The table lists this clone with a count of one. The chain links TRBV5-1 to TRBJ2-1; 12 bases are a match to TRBD2. J lost 6 bases, V lost 2 bases, and 0 bases had no gene match. CDR3 length: 14 amino acids. Germline V gives CDR1 SGHRS, CDR2 YFSETQ. CDR3 residues: CASSLLAGGNEQFF. CDR3 bases: TGCGCCAGCAGCTTACTAGCGGGAGGCAATGAGCAGTTCTTC.

V and J are TRBV27 and TRBJ2-7; a weak D match, TRBD2 (6 bases). The V end lost 5 bases, the J end lost 0 bases, and 17 bases lay between the germline ends. CDR3 length: 16 residues. CDR1 and CDR2 (germline): MNHEY, SMNVEV (reference sequence). As DNA, the CDR3 is TGTGCCAGCAGTAAACAAGGGGACTTGCTCTCCTACGAGCAGTACTTC. Its translation is CASSKQGDLLSYEQYF.

In its sample, this clone was seen a few times. The chain uses TRBV14 and TRBJ2-2; 9 bases map to TRBD2. This CDR3 is built from 15 residues. The germline V gene has CDR1 SGHDN and CDR2 FVKESK. The V and J ends lost 3 bases and 5 bases, in that order; junction bases with no gene match: 4. CDR3 sequence (DNA): TGTGCCAGCAGCCACGGTAGCGGGAGAACCGGGGAGCTGTTTTTT. Translated, it gives CASSHGSGRTGELFF.

The chain combines TRBV9 with TRBJ2-7; 8 nucleotides agree with TRBD1. In germline, CDR1 is SGDLS, CDR2 YYNGEE. CDR3 length: 15 amino acids. V shed 3 bases and J 3 bases; nucleotides not matched to a gene: 8. CDR3 DNA: TGTGCCAGCAGCGGGGGGACAGGCGGAAGCTACGAGCAGTACTTC. Amino acid sequence: CASSGGTGGSYEQYF.

V gene TRBV7-2 combines with J gene TRBJ2-1; TRBD1 is a possible D gene (6 bases). The germline CDR1 and CDR2 sequences are SGHTA and FQGNSA. The CDR3 covers 13 residues. CDR3 region: CANRQVGYNEQFF. The CDR3 nucleotides read TGTGCTAACCGACAGGTGGGCTACAATGAGCAGTTCTTC.

The rearrangement joins TRBV19 to TRBJ1-2; 8 bases map to TRBD1. Germline assignment: CDR1 LNHDA and CDR2 SQIVND (reference sequence). This CDR3 spans 14 amino acids. Losses at the gene ends were 5 bases for V and 2 bases for J; bases not matched to a gene: 4. This chain's CDR3 is CASSRTGTNYGYTF. The CDR3 DNA follows: TGTGCCAGTAGTCGGACAGGGACAAACTATGGCTACACCTTC.

The gene calls are TRBV30 and TRBJ2-7, with TRBD2 identical over 10 bases. From germline, CDR1 is GTSNPN and CDR2 SVGIG (reference sequence). The CDR3 contains 14 residues. Unmatched junction bases numbered 2, after V lost 2 bases and J lost 1 base. CDR3 sequence: CAWSLAGVSYEQYF. CDR3 DNA: TGTGCCTGGAGTCTAGCGGGAGTATCCTACGAGCAGTACTTC.

The rearrangement links TRBV30 to TRBJ2-7, with 8 bases lining up with TRBD1. Looked up from germline, CDR1 is GTSNPN and CDR2 is SVGIG (reference sequence). V was clipped by 4 bases and J by 0 bases; unmatched bases: 5. The CDR3 is 14 amino acids. The CDR3 bases are TGTGCCTGGAAAAGGACAGGGCTCTCCTACGAGCAGTACTTC. Encoded protein: CAWKRTGLSYEQYF.

This sequence joins TRBV5-8 and TRBJ2-3, with D maybe TRBD2 (6 bases). Germline-derived CDR1 and CDR2 are SGHTS and YDEGEE. V dropped 4 bases and J dropped 3 bases, with 24 bases sitting between them. The CDR3 is made up of 18 amino acids. The CDR3 DNA sequence: TGTGCCAGCAGCCAGTGGCGAGGGAGGACCTTTGGTACAGATACGCAGTATTTT. Its protein is CASSQWRGRTFGTDTQYF.

The CDR3 coding sequence is TGTGCCAGCAGCCGAAAGGGAGGGAACTCCTACGAGCAGTACTTC. Translated, it gives CASSRKGGNSYEQYF. V gene TRBV7-3 combines with J gene TRBJ2-7, with TRBD2 identical over 7 bases. This CDR3 contains 15 residues. Germline V lookup: CDR1 SGHTA, CDR2 FQGTGA. With 5 bases clipped from V and 0 bases from J, the junction kept 7 bases outside the gene matches.

This clone was counted only a few times. The V call is TRBV24-1, the J call TRBJ2-2, with 10 bases aligning to TRBD1. CDR1 is KGHDR and CDR2 is SFDVKD in the germline V gene. This CDR3 is 17 amino acids long. After removal of 4 bases from V and 8 bases from J, the junction contained 12 bases not matched to a gene. In DNA, the CDR3 is TGTGCCACCAGTGACCTGGGACAGGGGCTAAAGTCAGGGGAGCTGTTTTTT. Encoded protein: CATSDLGQGLKSGELFF.